This T cell receptor (beta chain) was observed in a study of blood T cell repertoires in COVID-19. Study details: Sources were T cells, B-cell-depleted T cells, or PBMCs; the material itself was cDNA or gDNA.

In the original analysis: Counts of nucleated cells, estimated from reference gene primer amplification, were obtained. Generated by immunoSEQ multiplex PCR, the TCRdb table keeps only in-frame clones and is missing some. V and J calls plus clone size are reproduced from that table; the DNA served to infer D and trimming. This table holds nearly 95,000 clones, approximately 80% found once. CDR1 and CDR2 (germline): SGHTA, FQGTGA. J gave up 1 base and V 3 bases, and 5 bases lay outside the gene matches. The CDR3 length is 15 residues. Material: peripheral blood. The sequence came from a human donor in a cohort sampled during active COVID-19. V and J are TRBV7-3 and TRBJ2-5; TRBD1 matches 7 bases. CDR3 region: CASSFTGDPQETQYF. Written as DNA, the CDR3 is TGTGCCAGCAGCTTTACAGGGGATCCCCAAGAGACCCAGTACTTC.